The rows below give T cell receptor beta chains drawn from one sample of a study of neurological immune-mediated disorders. TCRdb redid the calling of the 5' RACE reads with MiXCR, one entry per CDR3 protein. The table has 50,000 to 65,000 distinct CDR3 sequences, around 4% seen once. Sequencing used PBMCs. The receptors here all came from a young man with multiple sclerosis. Both conserved end residues are trimmed from each CDR3. Clone size is stated in some rows and not others, as once, few, many or a class when expanded.

j_call: TRBJ2-2; v_call: TRBV15; clone_size: many; cdr3_aa: ATSRSGSTNTGELF
j_call: TRBJ2-6; v_call: TRBV4-2; clone_size: many; cdr3_aa: ASSQDSNSHSGANVLT
j_call: TRBJ1-4; v_call: TRBV30; clone_size: many; cdr3_aa: AWRGRHEKLF
j_call: TRBJ2-7; v_call: TRBV13; clone_size: many; cdr3_aa: ASSPAWGYEQY
j_call: TRBJ1-1; v_call: TRBV20-1; clone_size: many; cdr3_aa: SARGMMNTEAF
j_call: TRBJ1-1; v_call: TRBV20-1; clone_size: many; cdr3_aa: SASPNRGEAF
j_call: TRBJ1-2; v_call: TRBV6-5; clone_size: many; cdr3_aa: ASSTGYGYT
j_call: TRBJ2-7; v_call: TRBV9; clone_size: -; cdr3_aa: ASSVDGTGGYEQY
j_call: TRBJ2-1; v_call: TRBV20-1; clone_size: -; cdr3_aa: SALDIQSYNEQF
j_call: TRBJ2-1; v_call: TRBV5-1; clone_size: many; cdr3_aa: ASSEGQAAYNEQF
j_call: TRBJ2-5; v_call: TRBV2; clone_size: few; cdr3_aa: ASKLYRALETQY
j_call: TRBJ1-2; v_call: TRBV11-2; clone_size: many; cdr3_aa: ASSLGATVYGYT
j_call: TRBJ1-3; v_call: TRBV5-1; clone_size: few; cdr3_aa: ASSLDAGNTIY
j_call: TRBJ2-1; v_call: TRBV5-1; clone_size: many; cdr3_aa: ASSSGSSYNEQF
j_call: TRBJ2-3; v_call: TRBV6-6; clone_size: many; cdr3_aa: ASSPRVGGTDTQY
j_call: TRBJ2-1; v_call: TRBV5-1; clone_size: medium-sized; cdr3_aa: ASSLRRSSYNEQF
j_call: TRBJ1-1; v_call: TRBV18; clone_size: many; cdr3_aa: ASSPPGMAF
j_call: TRBJ2-1; v_call: TRBV20-1; clone_size: many; cdr3_aa: SAKGGIMRDSF
j_call: TRBJ1-4; v_call: TRBV12-3/TRBV12-4; clone_size: many; cdr3_aa: ASRDRVGEKLF
j_call: TRBJ2-7; v_call: TRBV30; clone_size: many; cdr3_aa: ASNSGTYEQY
j_call: TRBJ2-7; v_call: TRBV29-1; clone_size: many; cdr3_aa: SVEDPGQGVDEQY
j_call: TRBJ2-1; v_call: TRBV20-1; clone_size: many; cdr3_aa: SAERRLAGANEQF
j_call: TRBJ2-7; v_call: TRBV20-1; clone_size: many; cdr3_aa: SARDPSGGPSYEQY
j_call: TRBJ1-1; v_call: TRBV20-1; clone_size: -; cdr3_aa: SASHIRTEAF
j_call: TRBJ2-2; v_call: TRBV6-5; clone_size: many; cdr3_aa: ASSKKVPNTGELF
j_call: TRBJ2-7; v_call: TRBV14; clone_size: many; cdr3_aa: ASSQGAVGIYEQY
j_call: TRBJ2-2; v_call: TRBV10-3; clone_size: many; cdr3_aa: AIKLGGTGELF
j_call: TRBJ1-1; v_call: TRBV19; clone_size: many; cdr3_aa: ASSIVAGTATEAF
j_call: TRBJ1-2; v_call: TRBV12-3/TRBV12-4; clone_size: many; cdr3_aa: ASSPGVTSYGYT
j_call: TRBJ2-6; v_call: TRBV6-2/TRBV6-3; clone_size: many; cdr3_aa: ASSSDDSGANVLT
j_call: TRBJ2-5; v_call: TRBV7-8; clone_size: many; cdr3_aa: ASSSPLAASETQY
j_call: TRBJ1-1; v_call: TRBV20-1; clone_size: -; cdr3_aa: SAGAANTEAF
j_call: TRBJ2-7; v_call: TRBV20-1; clone_size: many; cdr3_aa: SARDSGESYEQY
j_call: TRBJ1-1; v_call: TRBV12-3/TRBV12-4; clone_size: many; cdr3_aa: ASSLGGWTEAF
j_call: TRBJ1-4; v_call: TRBV25-1; clone_size: many; cdr3_aa: ASSARTGGDEKLF
j_call: TRBJ2-6; v_call: TRBV4-1; clone_size: many; cdr3_aa: ASSQASGAGANVLT
j_call: TRBJ2-3; v_call: TRBV6-1; clone_size: few; cdr3_aa: ASSDRTGDTDTQY
j_call: TRBJ1-2; v_call: TRBV5-1; clone_size: many; cdr3_aa: ASSLDGAGYT
j_call: TRBJ2-5; v_call: TRBV29-1; clone_size: many; cdr3_aa: SVRKLTGAQETQY
j_call: TRBJ1-5; v_call: TRBV10-2; clone_size: many; cdr3_aa: ASRADRVQPQH
j_call: TRBJ2-2; v_call: TRBV5-6; clone_size: -; cdr3_aa: ASSLLAVNTGELF
j_call: TRBJ1-4; v_call: TRBV27; clone_size: many; cdr3_aa: ASSLWGSTNEKLF
j_call: TRBJ1-1; v_call: TRBV20-1; clone_size: many; cdr3_aa: SARNTGIWTEAF
j_call: TRBJ2-1; v_call: TRBV7-9; clone_size: many; cdr3_aa: ASAPEVISYNEQF
j_call: TRBJ2-1; v_call: TRBV6-6; clone_size: many; cdr3_aa: ASSGTLVYNEQF
j_call: TRBJ2-6; v_call: TRBV28; clone_size: -; cdr3_aa: ASSLPGAAGANVLT
j_call: TRBJ2-6; v_call: TRBV6-5; clone_size: -; cdr3_aa: ASSWQSSGAKVLT
j_call: TRBJ2-1; v_call: TRBV6-6; clone_size: many; cdr3_aa: ASSSASGRHNEQF
j_call: TRBJ2-7; v_call: TRBV29-1; clone_size: many; cdr3_aa: SVAGQLYEQY
j_call: TRBJ2-7; v_call: TRBV5-1; clone_size: many; cdr3_aa: ASSLGFRSYEQY
j_call: TRBJ2-1; v_call: TRBV5-1; clone_size: many; cdr3_aa: ASSGTGTNEQF
j_call: TRBJ1-2; v_call: TRBV5-1; clone_size: many; cdr3_aa: ASSPGTPNYGYT
j_call: TRBJ2-2; v_call: TRBV6-5; clone_size: many; cdr3_aa: ASSYLGLAGFTGELF
j_call: TRBJ1-1; v_call: TRBV20-1; clone_size: -; cdr3_aa: SASGMDSEAF
j_call: TRBJ2-3; v_call: TRBV3-1; clone_size: many; cdr3_aa: ASRRSGGPDTQY
j_call: TRBJ1-2; v_call: TRBV25-1; clone_size: many; cdr3_aa: ASSEPKYGYT
j_call: TRBJ2-3; v_call: TRBV12-3/TRBV12-4; clone_size: many; cdr3_aa: ASSFSGGAGTDTQY